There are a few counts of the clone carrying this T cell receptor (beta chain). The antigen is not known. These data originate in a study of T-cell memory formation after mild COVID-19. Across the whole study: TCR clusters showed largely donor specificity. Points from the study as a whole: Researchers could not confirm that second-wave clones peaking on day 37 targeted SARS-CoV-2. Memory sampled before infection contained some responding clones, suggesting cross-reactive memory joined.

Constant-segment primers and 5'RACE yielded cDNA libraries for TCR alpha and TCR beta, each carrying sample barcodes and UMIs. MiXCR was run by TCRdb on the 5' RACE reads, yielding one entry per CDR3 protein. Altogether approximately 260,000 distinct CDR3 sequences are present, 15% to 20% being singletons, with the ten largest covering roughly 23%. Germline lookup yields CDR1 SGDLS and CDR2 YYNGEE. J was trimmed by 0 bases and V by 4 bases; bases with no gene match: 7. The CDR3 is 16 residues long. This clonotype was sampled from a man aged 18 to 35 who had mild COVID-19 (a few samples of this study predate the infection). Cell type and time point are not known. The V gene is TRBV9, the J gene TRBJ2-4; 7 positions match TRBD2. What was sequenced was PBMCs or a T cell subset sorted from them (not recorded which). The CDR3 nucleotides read TGTGCCAGCAGCCCCCGGGGGGAGATAGCCAAAAACATTCAGTACTTC. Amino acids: CASSPRGEIAKNIQYF.